The next 9 T cell receptor beta chains were all read from a single sample in a study of radiation and T cells in renal cell carcinoma. The time point here: baseline pretreatment blood. Documented treatment: 15 Gy SBRT to primary tumor, nephrectomy 4 weeks later. Assay used: immunoSEQ multiplex PCR; TCRdb lists only in-frame clones, some missing. Here the sample spans around 140,000 clones, approximately 87% being singletons. This material consisted of blood, taken from a patient whose treatment included radiotherapy and nephrectomy. The receptor source for this set is a woman between 45 and 65 years old with renal cell carcinoma.

This CDR3 reads CAISESGTGQSLTEAFF. CDR3 in DNA: TGTGCCATCAGTGAGTCGGGGACAGGGCAAAGCTTAACTGAAGCTTTCTTT. The chain employs TRBV10-3 and TRBJ1-1, with 9 bases matching TRBD1. Germline values: CDR1 ENHRY, CDR2 SYGVKD. CDR3 length: 17 amino acids. Germline trimming cut 0 bases from V and 5 bases from J; bases unmatched to any gene: 10.

J is TRBJ1-4 and V is TRBV6-6; D is unclear. Per germline, CDR1 MNHNY and CDR2 SVGAGI (reference sequence). This CDR3 region has 13 residues. Trimming removed 6 bases at V and 8 bases at J, with 13 bases between. For the CDR3, the DNA is TGTGCCAGCAGCTACCCGGACGGAGAAAAACTGTTTTTT. Its protein product is CASSYPDGEKLFF.

This chain connects TRBV5-1 to TRBJ1-3; 8 nucleotides match TRBD1. Germline V gene sequence: CDR1 SGHRS, CDR2 YFSETQ. J was trimmed by 0 bases and V by 0 bases; bases with no gene match: 11. This CDR3 spans 19 amino acids. The CDR3: CASSLGTGRGANSGNTIYF. CDR3 coding DNA: TGCGCCAGCAGCTTGGGGACAGGGAGAGGGGCCAACTCTGGAAACACCATATATTTT.

The CDR3 bases are TGTGCCATCACCTCGGGACAGGGTTCCTCTGCTTTCTTT. Its translation is CAITSGQGSSAFF. The rearrangement links TRBV10-3 to TRBJ1-1; 9 nucleotides align to TRBD1. This CDR3 contains 13 residues. Germline V lookup: CDR1 ENHRY, CDR2 SYGVKD. Trimming cost V 7 bases and J 11 bases; bases outside gene matches: 11.

The CDR3 region is CASVLRRESYEQYF. CDR3 DNA: TGTGCCAGCGTGCTTCGGCGGGAGTCCTACGAGCAGTACTTC. The rearrangement joins TRBV2 to TRBJ2-7; TRBD2 agrees at 7 bases. This CDR3 has 14 residues. The germline V gene has CDR1 SNHLY and CDR2 FYNNEI. The V gene end was trimmed by 8 bases and the J gene end by 1 base; junction bases not matched to a gene: 8.

The V gene is TRBV5-1, the J gene TRBJ1-1, with 8 positions matching TRBD1. Germline CDR1 reads SGHRS; CDR2 reads YFSETQ. J was trimmed by 7 bases and V by 2 bases; bases with no gene match: 10. The CDR3 is 15 residues long. This chain's CDR3 is CASSFAGQGTGEAFF. CDR3 nucleotide sequence: TGCGCCAGCAGCTTCGCTGGACAGGGAACAGGTGAAGCTTTCTTT.

The chain carries TRBV9 and TRBJ2-5; 7 bases line up with TRBD1. The V segment lost 4 bases and the J segment 3 bases; nucleotides outside the gene matches: 3. CDR1 and CDR2 from the germline V gene are SGDLS and YYNGEE. The CDR3 consists of 13 residues. DNA of the CDR3: TGTGCCAGCAGCCCAGGGACAGAAGAGACCCAGTACTTC. Translation: CASSPGTEETQYF.

J is TRBJ2-7 and V is TRBV2, with D hard to call. Germline V gene data show CDR1 as SNHLY and CDR2 as FYNNEI. The CDR3 is 12 amino acids. The V end was cut by 8 bases, the J end by 4 bases, with 12 bases between. The CDR3 region has the DNA TGTGCCAGCCTTGGAGAGAGGTACGAGCAGTACTTC. Translated: CASLGERYEQYF.

The rearrangement uses TRBV5-4 and TRBJ1-1; 11 bases agree with TRBD1. Looked up from germline, CDR1 is SGHNT and CDR2 is YYREEE (reference sequence). The CDR3 sequence is 15 residues long. V dropped 4 bases and J dropped 5; count of bases not matched to a gene: 7. Written as DNA, the CDR3 is TGTGCCAGCAGCCTAGACGGGACAGGGGGAACTGAAGCTTTCTTT. Its protein product is CASSLDGTGGTEAFF.